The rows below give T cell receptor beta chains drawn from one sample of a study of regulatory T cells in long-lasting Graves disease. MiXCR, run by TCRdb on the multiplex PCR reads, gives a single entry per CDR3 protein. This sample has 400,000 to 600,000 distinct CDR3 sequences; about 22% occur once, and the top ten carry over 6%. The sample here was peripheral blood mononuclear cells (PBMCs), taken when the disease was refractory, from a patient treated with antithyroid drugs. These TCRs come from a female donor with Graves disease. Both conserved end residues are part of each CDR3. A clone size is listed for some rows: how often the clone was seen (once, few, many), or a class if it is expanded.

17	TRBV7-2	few	CASSLVGQGALESPLHF
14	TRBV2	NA	CASRELAGYNEQFF
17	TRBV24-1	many	CATSDFIAGEDTGELFF
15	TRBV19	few	CASSIFGDSNQPQHF
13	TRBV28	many	CASSSLGANGYTF
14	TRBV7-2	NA	CASSRVGGNTEAFF
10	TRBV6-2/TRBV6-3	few	CASSAQKAFF
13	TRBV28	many	CASSEAGQIEAFF
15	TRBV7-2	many	CASSLRDSQKNIQYF
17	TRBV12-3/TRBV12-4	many	CASSHPGQGILNTEAFF
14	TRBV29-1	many	CSVVRDSANTEAFF
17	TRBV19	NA	CASIGGQGVVMNTEAFF
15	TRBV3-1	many	CASSQGGQRNSPLHF
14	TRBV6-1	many	CASSPRQGDTEAFF
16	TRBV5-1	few	CASRLGAAASTDTQYF
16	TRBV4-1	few	CASSQESAGVIAEAFF
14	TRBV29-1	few	CSVSSGFNSYEQYF
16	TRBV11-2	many	CASSWTGHGNTGELFF
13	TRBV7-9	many	CASSHYLSWEQYF
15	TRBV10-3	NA	CAISELSTVTDTQYF
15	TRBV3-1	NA	CASSQASGGGDIQYF
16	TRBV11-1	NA	CASSLVGGAGTYEQYF
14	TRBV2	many	CASRGTGVNTEAFF
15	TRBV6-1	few	CASSPGTSGINEQFF
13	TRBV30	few	CAWSSAVRYGYTF
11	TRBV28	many	CASSPGGEAFF
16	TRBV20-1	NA	CSARDFLEGGPETQYF
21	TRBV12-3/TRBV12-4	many	CASSLRQGARPFSYSNQPQHF
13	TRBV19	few	CASQSANNQPQHF
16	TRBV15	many	CATSNPHRGDGEKLFF
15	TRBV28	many	CASRTGLAGGGEQYF
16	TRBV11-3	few	CASSLEPDRRYYGYTF
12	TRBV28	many	CASSLSFETQYF
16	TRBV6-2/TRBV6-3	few	CASSYSSSGSGYEQYF
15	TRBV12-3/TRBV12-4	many	CASSIRTSGSYEQYF
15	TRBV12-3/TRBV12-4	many	CASRSDRGHNQPQHF
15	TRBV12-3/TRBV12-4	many	CASSPYGTDNEKLFF
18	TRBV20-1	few	CSARAAQGQGIWDTEAFF
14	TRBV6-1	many	CASSVGTATYEQYF
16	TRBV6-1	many	CASSEWVPTSGNTIYF
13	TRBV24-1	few	CATRGTGGTEAFF
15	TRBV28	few	CASTPLRTNTGELFF
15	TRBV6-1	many	CASSPVQGRDTEAFF
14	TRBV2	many	CASRPTGIRETQYF
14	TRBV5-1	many	CASSLASPNTEAFF
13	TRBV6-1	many	CASSKDRAREQYF